These 28 T cell receptor beta chains share one sample of origin, sequenced in a study of somatic mutations in cytotoxic T cells in rheumatoid arthritis. Assay used: immunoSEQ multiplex PCR; TCRdb lists only in-frame clones, some missing. The sample records tens of thousands of clones, approximately 80% being singletons. The source material was CD8+ T cells sorted from blood. The origin of the receptors is a man aged 40-50 years in good health.

This clone is medium-sized in the sample. This rearrangement joins TRBV19 to TRBJ2-5; 8 bases map to TRBD2. This CDR3 is 16 amino acids long. With 3 bases clipped from V and 7 bases from J, the junction kept 13 bases outside the gene matches. CDR1 LNHDA and CDR2 SQIVND come from the germline V gene (reference sequence). CDR3 in DNA: TGTGCCAGTAGTATGTCCGCAGCGGGAGCGTTTGGGACCCAGTACTTC. Amino acids: CASSMSAAGAFGTQYF.

The V gene is TRBV13, the J gene TRBJ2-7; D unresolved. V lost 1 base, J lost 2 bases, and 6 bases lay in between. CDR1 and CDR2 from the germline V gene are PRHDT and FYEKMQ (reference sequence). CDR3 length: 13 amino acids. The DNA of the CDR3 is TGTGCCAGCAGCTTAGACGAGGCCTACGAGCAGTACTTC. As protein: CASSLDEAYEQYF.

V gene TRBV10-3 combines with J gene TRBJ2-1; perhaps D is TRBD1 or TRBD2 (6 bases each). The CDR3 extends over 14 amino acids. V lost 5 bases, J lost 0 bases, and 8 bases lay in between. The V gene's germline CDR1 is ENHRY and CDR2 SYGVKD. CDR3 DNA: TGTGCCATCAGTAGGGGGGACTCCTACAATGAGCAGTTCTTC. This translates into CAISRGDSYNEQFF.

This clone was seen a few times. This chain uses TRBV7-6 with TRBJ2-2; D gene unclear. The V and J ends lost 5 bases and 3 bases respectively, with 7 bases between them. Germline V gene sequence: CDR1 SGHVS, CDR2 FNYEAQ. CDR3 length: 13 residues. CDR3 DNA: TGTGCCAGCAGCGTTCGGGACACCGGGGAGCTGTTTTTT. Its translation: CASSVRDTGELFF.

This clone was seen a single time. The gene calls are TRBV27 and TRBJ2-7, with TRBD1 matching over 8 bases. CDR1 is MNHEY and CDR2 is SMNVEV in the germline V gene (reference sequence). V trimming: 0 bases; J trimming: 0 bases; junction bases outside the gene matches: 1. The CDR3 is 15 residues long. The CDR3 region is CASSLSTGDSYEQYF. The CDR3 DNA is TGTGCCAGCAGTTTATCGACAGGGGACTCCTACGAGCAGTACTTC.

CDR3 amino acids: CASTLLAGGAGNEQFF. The CDR3 nucleotides are TGTGCCAGCACCCTCCTAGCGGGAGGGGCGGGCAATGAGCAGTTCTTC. This chain links TRBV6-6 with TRBJ2-1, with 12 bases aligning to TRBD2. The CDR3 totals 16 residues. Germline CDR1 MNHNY, CDR2 SVGAGI (reference sequence). V trimming: 7 bases; J trimming: 6 bases; junction bases outside the gene matches: 10.

This clone showed up just once. This sequence joins TRBV11-2 and TRBJ2-2; a weak D match, TRBD2 (5 bases). V lost 3 bases to trimming and J lost 1 base, with 9 bases between them. CDR1 is SGHAT and CDR2 is FQNNGV in the germline V gene. The CDR3 is 15 residues long. CDR3 loop: CASSFEGLNTGELFF. The CDR3 coding sequence is TGTGCCAGCAGCTTTGAGGGATTGAACACCGGGGAGCTGTTTTTT.

The V and J genes are TRBV27 and TRBJ1-2; 10 nucleotides match TRBD1. Germline loops: CDR1 MNHEY, CDR2 SMNVEV (reference sequence). The V segment lost 8 bases and the J segment 7 bases; nucleotides outside the gene matches: 1. CDR3 size: 11 residues. CDR3 in amino acids: CASGTGAGYTF. The CDR3 DNA reads TGTGCCAGCGGGACAGGGGCTGGCTACACCTTC.

The chain combines TRBV28 with TRBJ2-3, with a weak D call TRBD2 (6 bases). The CDR3 length is 15 residues. Trimming pared 5 bases from V and 4 bases from J, leaving 16 bases between. Per the germline V gene, CDR1 is MDHEN and CDR2 is SYDVKM. For the CDR3, the DNA is TGTGCCAGCAGTCCTTCCGGAGGGTGGGCAGATACGCAGTATTTT. This sequence encodes CASSPSGGWADTQYF.

In its sample, this clone was seen a few times. The chain is built from TRBV6-1 and TRBJ2-3; a weak D match, TRBD1 (6 bases). Trimming took off 1 base at V and 2 bases at J, with 13 bases between the two ends. Germline V gene data show CDR1 as MNHNS and CDR2 as SASEGT. This CDR3 spans 16 amino acids. CDR3 in amino acids: CASSEGGGGPTDTQYF. In DNA, the CDR3 is TGTGCCAGCAGTGAAGGGGGTGGGGGCCCCACAGATACGCAGTATTTT.

The chain employs TRBV7-9 and TRBJ1-4; D is undetermined. The CDR3 is 15 residues long. V was cut by 5 bases and J by 0 bases, with 10 bases left in between. Germline V gene data show CDR1 as SEHNR and CDR2 as FQNEAQ (reference sequence). The CDR3 loop is CASSLTDATNEKLFF. CDR3 sequence (DNA): TGTGCCAGCAGCCTAACAGACGCAACTAATGAAAAACTGTTTTTT.

This rearrangement joins TRBV27 to TRBJ2-3; 9 positions agree with TRBD2. The junction had 4 bases not matched to a gene; V was cut back by 3 bases and J by 3 bases. The germline gives CDR1 MNHEY, CDR2 SMNVEV (reference sequence). CDR3 length equals 15 residues. The CDR3, as DNA: TGTGCCAGCAGTTTTAGCGGGAGAAAGACAGATACGCAGTATTTT. Translated, it gives CASSFSGRKTDTQYF.

This clone was seen more than once but under ten times. The chain joins TRBV14 to TRBJ2-1, with D hard to call. The CDR3 runs 16 residues. The V end lost 0 bases, the J end lost 4 bases, and 13 bases lay between the germline ends. In germline, CDR1 is SGHDN, CDR2 FVKESK. CDR3 region: CASSQDGTYRYNEQFF. In DNA form, the CDR3 reads TGTGCCAGCAGCCAAGATGGAACTTACCGATACAATGAGCAGTTCTTC. Looking up the rest from reference TRBV14 and TRBJ2-1 gives the full variable domain: EAGVTQFPSHSVIEKGQTVTLRCDPISGHDNLYWYRRVMGKEIKFLLHFVKESKQDESGMPNNRFLAERTGGTYSTLKVQPAELEDSGVYFCASSQDGTYRYNEQFFGPGTRLTVL.

This chain connects TRBV25-1 to TRBJ2-7; 9 positions match TRBD1. The CDR3 extends over 14 amino acids. Germline CDR1 reads MGHDK; CDR2 reads SYGVNS. The trim removed 7 bases at V and 5 bases at J, leaving 9 bases unmatched. The CDR3 nucleotides are TGTGCCAGCACTTCTCGAACAGGGGGCCACGAGCAGTACTTC. Amino acids: CASTSRTGGHEQYF.

The J gene is TRBJ2-1, the V gene TRBV11-2, with D perhaps being TRBD1 or TRBD2 (6 bases each). The CDR3 is made up of 14 amino acids. V lost 3 bases and J lost 3, with 9 bases in between. The germline V gene encodes CDR1 SGHAT and CDR2 FQNNGV. The CDR3 is CASSLGGLYNEQFF. The CDR3, as DNA: TGTGCCAGCAGCTTGGGGGGCCTCTACAATGAGCAGTTCTTC.

This rearrangement joins TRBV6-5 to TRBJ1-1; TRBD1 might be the D (6 bases). The V gene's germline CDR1 is MNHEY and CDR2 SVGAGI. The CDR3 runs 15 residues. V was pared by 0 bases and J by 3 bases, with 11 bases between. The CDR3 reads CASSYSTTGYTEAFF. The CDR3 region has the DNA TGTGCCAGCAGTTACTCGACCACAGGGTACACTGAAGCTTTCTTT.

The chain carries TRBV5-6 and TRBJ2-7; D call uncertain. CDR1 and CDR2 from the germline V gene are SGHDT and YYEEEE. The CDR3 is made up of 12 amino acids. V lost 4 bases and J 7 bases, leaving 12 bases between the germline ends. The CDR3 DNA sequence: TGTGCCAGCAGCACCGGCCAGATGGAGCAGTACTTC. It yields the protein CASSTGQMEQYF.

The V call is TRBV15, the J call TRBJ2-7; 7 bases are shared with TRBD1. CDR1 LNHNV and CDR2 YYDKDF come from the germline V gene (reference sequence). Unmatched junction bases numbered 2, after V lost 0 bases and J lost 0 bases. The CDR3 is 15 amino acids. CDR3 bases: TGTGCCACCAGCAGAGATCGGGACAGCTCCTACGAGCAGTACTTC. Its translation: CATSRDRDSSYEQYF.

This chain links TRBV29-1 with TRBJ2-7; 15 nucleotides match TRBD2. Germline values: CDR1 SQVTM, CDR2 ANQGSEA. V lost 0 bases to trimming and J lost 6 bases; unmatched junction nucleotides: 3. The CDR3 totals 15 residues. The CDR3 is CSVEDSGLAGGEQYF. The DNA for the CDR3 is TGCAGCGTTGAAGATTCGGGACTAGCGGGAGGCGAGCAGTACTTC.

The gene calls are TRBV29-1 and TRBJ2-3, with 11 nucleotides matching TRBD2. The CDR3 totals 18 residues. After removal of 2 bases from V and 2 bases from J, the junction contained 12 bases not matched to a gene. Germline V gene data show CDR1 as SQVTM and CDR2 as ANQGSEA. CDR3 sequence (DNA): TGCAGCGTTGAACGCCCCCTACTAGCGGGAGAATCCACAGATACGCAGTATTTT. It encodes CSVERPLLAGESTDTQYF.

The chain has TRBV7-6 and TRBJ1-2; perhaps TRBD1 as D (6 bases). The CDR3 length is 14 residues. Per the germline V gene, CDR1 is SGHVS and CDR2 is FNYEAQ. The germline V and J ends were trimmed by 5 bases and 4 bases, with 14 bases remaining between them. The CDR3 reads CASSPGGPFYGYTF. As DNA, the CDR3 is TGTGCCAGCAGCCCCGGGGGGCCGTTCTATGGCTACACCTTC. Full variable domain (remainder filled in from reference TRBV7-6 and TRBJ1-2): GAGVSQSPRYKVTKRGQDVALRCDPISGHVSLYWYRQALGQGPEFLTYFNYEAQQDKSGLPNDRFSAERPEGSISTLTIQRTEQRDSAMYRCASSPGGPFYGYTFGSGTRLTVV.

The rearrangement links TRBV7-9 to TRBJ2-7; maybe TRBD2 (6 bases). Trimming stripped 4 bases from V and 0 bases from J, with 13 bases between. The germline V gene encodes CDR1 SEHNR and CDR2 FQNEAQ (reference sequence). The length of the CDR3 is 15 residues. The CDR3 nucleotides are TGTGCCAGCAGCTGGTCGGGAGACAGCTCCTACGAGCAGTACTTC. Protein product: CASSWSGDSSYEQYF.

V is TRBV4-3 and J is TRBJ2-3; D may be TRBD1 or TRBD2 (6 bases each). This CDR3 is built from 15 residues. Looked up from germline, CDR1 is LGHNA and CDR2 is YSLEER. V was cut by 4 bases and J by 2 bases, with 13 bases left in between. CDR3 in DNA: TGCGCCAGCAGCCGAGAACAGGGACTCACAGATACGCAGTATTTT. Translating it yields CASSREQGLTDTQYF.

The gene calls are TRBV19 and TRBJ1-5, with 7 bases identical to TRBD1. Germline lookup yields CDR1 LNHDA and CDR2 SQIVND (reference sequence). With 10 bases clipped from V and 7 bases from J, the junction kept 16 bases outside the gene matches. This CDR3 spans 15 amino acids. In DNA, the CDR3 is TGTGCCACCAAGGGGTCGGGGACAGAAGTCCAGCCCCAGCATTTT. It translates to CATKGSGTEVQPQHF.

The chain recombines TRBV5-4 with TRBJ1-1; D not resolved. V dropped 4 bases and J dropped 4 bases, with 8 bases sitting between them. Germline values: CDR1 SGHNT, CDR2 YYREEE (reference sequence). The CDR3 has 12 amino acids. The CDR3 spells CASSLGSTEAFF. The CDR3 DNA reads TGTGCCAGCAGCCTAGGGAGCACTGAAGCTTTCTTT.

The sample holds a few counts of this clone. The gene calls are TRBV28 and TRBJ1-2; D unresolved. The germline CDR1 and CDR2 sequences are MDHEN and SYDVKM. The CDR3 extends over 14 amino acids. With 5 bases removed from V and 4 bases from J, the gap between germline ends came to 14 bases. The CDR3 loop reads CASSLPGPSYGYTF. The CDR3 bases are TGTGCCAGCAGTCTACCCGGGCCTTCCTATGGCTACACCTTC.

This sequence joins TRBV28 and TRBJ2-7, with 7 bases identical to TRBD1. CDR3 length: 17 amino acids. The germline CDR1 and CDR2 sequences are MDHEN and SYDVKM. V trimming: 5 bases; J trimming: 4 bases; junction bases outside the gene matches: 17. The CDR3 sequence: CASSLGVLGTASYEQYF. CDR3 DNA: TGTGCCAGCAGTCTAGGGGTTCTAGGGACAGCGTCGTACGAGCAGTACTTC.

The J gene is TRBJ1-2, the V gene TRBV5-1; D uncertain. The germline gives CDR1 SGHRS, CDR2 YFSETQ. This CDR3 comprises 11 residues. The V end lost 4 bases, the J end lost 4 bases, and 5 bases lay between the germline ends. In DNA form, the CDR3 reads TGCGCCAGCAGCATTGGCTATGGCTACACCTTC. Translating gives CASSIGYGYTF.